This T cell receptor beta chain comes out of a study of control samples from healthy donors and cancer patients (dated by TCRdb to the early 2020s). Libraries were constructed by the immunoSEQ multiplex PCR assay. TCRdb took over this immuneACCESS table, retaining in-frame rearrangements with V and J assigned. Such tables are incomplete; in checked studies, under half of the missing clones stem from an unresolved V gene, and the remainder is unexplained. Across this sample there are 200,000 or so clones, with 85% to 95% seen only once. The ten largest account for about 1.6% of the sample. On this clone itself: Its antigen specificity is not known. Base qualities are not at hand, and no much larger clone is one base apart.

The specimen sequenced was blood. The sequence was obtained from a man aged 45 to 65 in good health.

CDR3 protein: CASSLAGGAFSGANVLTF. The sequenced DNA: TGTGCCAGCAGCTTAGCGGGTGGCGCCTTCTCTGGGGCCAACGTCCTGACTTTC. Recombination joined TRBV11-2 with TRBJ2-6; the D gene identity is not certain. The germline ends are 13 bases apart after V is trimmed by 1 base and J by 0 bases. The CDR1 and CDR2 encoded by the germline V gene are SGHAT and FQNNGV. Counted from cysteine to phenylalanine, this CDR3 has 18 amino acids. Only the CDR3 DNA is retained, 54 bases long and in frame from the first base.